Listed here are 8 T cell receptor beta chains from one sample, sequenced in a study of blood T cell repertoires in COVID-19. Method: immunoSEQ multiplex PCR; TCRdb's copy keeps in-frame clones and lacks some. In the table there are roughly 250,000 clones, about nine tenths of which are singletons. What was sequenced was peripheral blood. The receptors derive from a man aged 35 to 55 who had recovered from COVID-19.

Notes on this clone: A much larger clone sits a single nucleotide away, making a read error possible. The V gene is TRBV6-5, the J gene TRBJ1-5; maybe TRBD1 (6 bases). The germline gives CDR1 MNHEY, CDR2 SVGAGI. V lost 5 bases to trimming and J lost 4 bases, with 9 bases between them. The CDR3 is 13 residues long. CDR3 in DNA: TGTGCCAGCAGTCTGGACAGAAATCAGCCCCAGCATTTT. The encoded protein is CASSLDRNQPQHF.

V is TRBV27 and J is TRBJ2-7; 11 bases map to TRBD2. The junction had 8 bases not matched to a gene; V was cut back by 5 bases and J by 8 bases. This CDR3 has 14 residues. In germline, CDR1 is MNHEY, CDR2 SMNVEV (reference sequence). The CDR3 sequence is CASSPLAGAPQQYF. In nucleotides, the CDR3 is TGTGCCAGCAGTCCACTAGCGGGAGCTCCTCAGCAGTACTTC.

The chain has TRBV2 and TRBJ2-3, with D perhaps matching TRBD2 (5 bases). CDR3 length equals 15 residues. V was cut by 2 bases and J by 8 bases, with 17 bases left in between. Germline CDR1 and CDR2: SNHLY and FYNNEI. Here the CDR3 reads CASSERGLATGTQYF. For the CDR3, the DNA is TGTGCCAGCAGTGAACGAGGGCTCGCCACGGGTACGCAGTATTTT.

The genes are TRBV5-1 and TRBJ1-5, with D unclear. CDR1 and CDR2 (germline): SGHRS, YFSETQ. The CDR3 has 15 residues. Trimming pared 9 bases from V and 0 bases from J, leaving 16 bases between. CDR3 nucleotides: TGCGCCAAAGAAAAAAAGGGAGGTAGCAATCAGCCCCAGCATTTT. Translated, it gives CAKEKKGGSNQPQHF.

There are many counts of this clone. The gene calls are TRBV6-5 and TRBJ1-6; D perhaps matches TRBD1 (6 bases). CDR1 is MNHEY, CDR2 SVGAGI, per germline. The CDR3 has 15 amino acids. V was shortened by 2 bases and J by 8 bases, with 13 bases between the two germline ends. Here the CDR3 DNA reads TGTGCCAGCAGTTACAGGACAGTTTGGTATTCACCCCTCCACTTT. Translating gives CASSYRTVWYSPLHF.

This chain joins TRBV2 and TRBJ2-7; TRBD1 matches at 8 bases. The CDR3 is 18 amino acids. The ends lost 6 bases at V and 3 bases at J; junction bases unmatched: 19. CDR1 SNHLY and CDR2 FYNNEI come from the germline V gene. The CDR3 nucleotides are TGTGCCAGCAGCCCCAGGGGGCCACTAGGAGGGGTGGTCTACGAGCAGTACTTC. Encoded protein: CASSPRGPLGGVVYEQYF. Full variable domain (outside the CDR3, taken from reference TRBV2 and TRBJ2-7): EPEVTQTPSHQVTQMGQEVILRCVPISNHLYFYWYRQILGQKVEFLVSFYNNEISEKSEIFDDQFSVERPDGSNFTLKIRSTKLEDSAMYFCASSPRGPLGGVVYEQYFGPGTRLTVT.

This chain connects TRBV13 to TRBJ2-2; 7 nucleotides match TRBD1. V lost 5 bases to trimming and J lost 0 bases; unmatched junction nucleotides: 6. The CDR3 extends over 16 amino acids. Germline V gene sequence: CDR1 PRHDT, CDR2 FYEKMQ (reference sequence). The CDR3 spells CASSPRGQTNTGELFF. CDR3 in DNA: TGTGCCAGCAGCCCCAGGGGACAGACGAACACCGGGGAGCTGTTTTTT.

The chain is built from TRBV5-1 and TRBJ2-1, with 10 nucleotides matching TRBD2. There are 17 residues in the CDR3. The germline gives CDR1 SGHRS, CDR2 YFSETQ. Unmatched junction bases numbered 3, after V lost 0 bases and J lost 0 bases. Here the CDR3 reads CASSLGGLATSYNEQFF. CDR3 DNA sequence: TGCGCCAGCAGCTTGGGGGGACTAGCGACCTCCTACAATGAGCAGTTCTTC.